The 10 T cell receptor beta chains listed next were all sequenced from one sample in a study. Cells sorted as Tregs were CD4+, CD25+ and CD127-/low. TCRdb used MiXCR to reprocess the 5' RACE reads, holding one entry per CDR3 protein. The sample yields 35,000 to 45,000 distinct CDR3 sequences, roughly 23% seen once. Sequenced input: Tregs sorted from a lymph node. The origin of the receptors is a female donor with breast cancer.

The chain combines TRBV28 with TRBJ1-2; TRBD1 might be the D (6 bases). Trimming pared 2 bases from V and 8 bases from J, leaving 15 bases between. Germline CDR1 and CDR2: MDHEN and SYDVKM. This CDR3 has 14 residues. CDR3 amino acids: CASSLGGGRYGYTF. CDR3 DNA sequence: TGTGCCAGCAGTTTAGGGGGGGGGCGCTACGGCTACACCTTC.

J is TRBJ2-4 and V is TRBV29-1; TRBD1 is a possible D gene (6 bases). There are 12 residues in the CDR3. Trimming shortened V by 2 bases and J by 4 bases, and 6 bases separated the two germline ends. Germline V lookup: CDR1 SQVTM, CDR2 ANQGSEA. CDR3 amino acids: CSVEQGKNIQYF. Here the CDR3 DNA reads TGCAGCGTTGAACAGGGGAAAAACATTCAGTACTTC. The entire variable domain, with the rest obtained from reference TRBV29-1 and TRBJ2-4, is as follows: SAVISQKPSRDICQRGTSLTIQCQVDSQVTMMFWYRQQPGQSLTLIATANQGSEATYESGFVIDKFPISRPNLTFSTLTVSNMSPEDSSIYLCSVEQGKNIQYFGAGTRLSVL.

This clonotype occurred once. The chain links TRBV5-1 to TRBJ2-5; 7 positions agree with TRBD1. Germline trimming cut 4 bases from V and 5 bases from J; bases unmatched to any gene: 5. CDR1 SGHRS and CDR2 YFSETQ come from the germline V gene. The CDR3 length is 13 residues. This CDR3 is CASSPGQYETQYF. The CDR3 bases are TGCGCCAGCAGCCCGGGACAGTATGAGACCCAGTACTTC.

This clonotype appeared once. A read error may be the cause here, since a much bigger clone is one base away. For the CDR3, the DNA is TGTGCCAGCTGCGTAGAAGGCTCCCTGGCGGAAGCTTTCTTT. It codes for CASCVEGSLAEAFF. J is TRBJ1-1 and V is TRBV9; no definite D call. The CDR3 is made up of 14 amino acids. Looked up from germline, CDR1 is SGDLS and CDR2 is YYNGEE.

About this clonotype itself: This clone may be a read error of a much larger clone one base away. The chain uses TRBV20-1 and TRBJ1-2; the D is unclear. This CDR3 has 14 residues. Germline loops: CDR1 DFQATT, CDR2 SNEGSKA (reference sequence). This chain's CDR3 is CSAPLADSNYGYAF. The CDR3 DNA reads TGCAGTGCCCCCTTAGCCGACTCTAACTATGGCTACGCCTTC.

This clonotype was seen ten or more times. The chain recombines TRBV9 with TRBJ1-1; TRBD1 matches at 9 bases. The length of the CDR3 is 17 residues. With V trimmed by 2 bases and J by 0 bases, 8 bases remained unmatched. Per the germline V gene, CDR1 is SGDLS and CDR2 is YYNGEE. The CDR3 region is CASSVHSGTGLNTEAFF. The CDR3, as DNA: TGTGCCAGCAGCGTTCACTCCGGGACAGGGTTGAACACTGAAGCTTTCTTT. Full variable domain (rest looked up from reference TRBV9 and TRBJ1-1): DSGVTQTPKHLITATGQRVTLRCSPRSGDLSVYWYQQSLDQGLQFLIQYYNGEERAKGNILERFSAQQFPDLHSELNLSSLELGDSALYFCASSVHSGTGLNTEAFFGQGTRLTVV.

In its sample, this clonotype was seen a few times. The junction departs from the called germline gene at one end, perhaps through a read error. The chain is built from TRBV28 and TRBJ2-7; possibly TRBD1 for D (5 bases). Germline V CDR1 and CDR2: MDHEN, SYDVKM. There are 13 residues in the CDR3. CDR3 sequence (DNA): TGTGCCAGTAGGTCAGGGATTTCCTACGAGCAGTGCTTC. Translation: CASRSGISYEQCF.

This sequence joins TRBV5-6 and TRBJ2-3; weak D call: TRBD1 (6 bases). Trimming took off 4 bases at V and 0 bases at J, with 15 bases between the two ends. The CDR3 loop spans 16 amino acids. Germline-derived CDR1 and CDR2 are SGHDT and YYEEEE. This CDR3 is CASSPRQARSTDTQYF. The CDR3 DNA follows: TGTGCCAGCAGCCCCCGACAGGCCCGAAGCACAGATACGCAGTATTTT.

Remarks on this clonotype: In this CDR3 the conserved last residue, phenylalanine or tryptophan, is missing, so a read error is likely. The genes are TRBV10-3 and TRBJ1-5, with D tentatively TRBD1 (5 bases). Germline assignment: CDR1 ENHRY and CDR2 SYGVKD. The CDR3 extends over 16 amino acids. Trimming took off 3 bases at V and 0 bases at J, with 12 bases between the two ends. The DNA for the CDR3 is TGTGCCATCAGTGACACGAGCAGGGATAGCAATCAGCCCCAGCATCTT. Translated: CAISDTSRDSNQPQHL.

In the case of this clonotype: Just one base apart from a much larger clone, this may be a read error. The chain links TRBV6-6 to TRBJ1-4, with D perhaps TRBD1 (5 bases). The germline V gene encodes CDR1 MNHNY and CDR2 SVGAGI (reference sequence). CDR3 length: 16 residues. The CDR3 sequence: CASSYSGQGVGEKLLF. In nucleotides, the CDR3 is TGTGCCAGCAGTTACTCAGGCCAGGGTGTAGGTGAAAAACTGCTTTTT.